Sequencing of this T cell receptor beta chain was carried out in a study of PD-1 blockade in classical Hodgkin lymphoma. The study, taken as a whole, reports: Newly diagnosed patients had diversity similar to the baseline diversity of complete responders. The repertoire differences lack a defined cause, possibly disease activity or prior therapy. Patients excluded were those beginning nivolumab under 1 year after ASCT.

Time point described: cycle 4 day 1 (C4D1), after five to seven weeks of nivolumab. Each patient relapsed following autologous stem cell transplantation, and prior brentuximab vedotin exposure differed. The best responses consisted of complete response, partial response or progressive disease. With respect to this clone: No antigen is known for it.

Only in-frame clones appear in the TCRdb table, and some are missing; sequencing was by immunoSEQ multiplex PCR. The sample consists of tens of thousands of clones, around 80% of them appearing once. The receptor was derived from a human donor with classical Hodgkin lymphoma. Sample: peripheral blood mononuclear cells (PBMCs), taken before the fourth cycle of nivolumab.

The CDR3 coding sequence is TGTGCCTGGATCGCCGCCGGGACTAGCGTCTACAATGAGCAGTTCTTC. Translation: CAWIAAGTSVYNEQFF. The chain recombines TRBV30 with TRBJ2-1; 10 bases match TRBD2. Trimming cost V 4 bases and J 3 bases; bases outside gene matches: 9. The length of the CDR3 is 16 residues. Germline V lookup: CDR1 GTSNPN, CDR2 SVGIG (reference sequence).